This TCR beta chain is from a study of blood T cell repertoires in COVID-19. This clone occurred a few times. CDR3 length equals 15 residues. Between the trimmed V and J ends, which lost 5 bases and 4 bases, there was a span of 18 bases. In germline, CDR1 is LGHDT, CDR2 YNNKEL (reference sequence). How the authors handled the data: Cell counts per sample came from amplifying reference gene primers. Some clones are missing from TCRdb's copy, which holds only in-frame ones; the method was immunoSEQ multiplex PCR. V, J and clone size reflect that table, while D and trimming were determined from the DNA. The data contain more than 95,000 clones, about 80% of them singletons.

The chain is built from TRBV3-1 (or the pseudogene TRBV3-2) and TRBJ2-7, with no clear D. Sequencing used peripheral blood. The receptor was isolated from a man aged 65 to 79 with active or convalescent COVID-19. CDR3 sequence reads: CASSKKSGQSYEQYF. CDR3 in DNA: TGTGCCAGCAGCAAAAAGTCGGGTCAGTCATACGAGCAGTACTTC.